This T cell receptor beta chain came from a study of neoadjuvant anti-PD-1 for oral cavity cancer. TCRdb's copy holds only in-frame clones and misses some; the assay was immunoSEQ multiplex PCR. In the table there are approximately 30,000 clones, just under 80% of which are singletons. Documented time point: after neoadjuvant nivolumab, at surgical resection. V was pared by 5 bases and J by 4 bases, with 6 bases between. CDR1 MRHNA and CDR2 SNTAGT come from the germline V gene. The CDR3 has 11 amino acids. The sample consisted of PBMCs, taken after nivolumab (anti-PD-1) treatment. This TCR was sampled from a person between 40 and 79 years old with oral cavity squamous cell carcinoma. This rearrangement joins TRBV6-4 to TRBJ2-7; D remains ambiguous. The CDR3 DNA reads TGTGCCAGCAGTTCGGCGTACGAGCAGTACTTC. The encoded protein is CASSSAYEQYF.